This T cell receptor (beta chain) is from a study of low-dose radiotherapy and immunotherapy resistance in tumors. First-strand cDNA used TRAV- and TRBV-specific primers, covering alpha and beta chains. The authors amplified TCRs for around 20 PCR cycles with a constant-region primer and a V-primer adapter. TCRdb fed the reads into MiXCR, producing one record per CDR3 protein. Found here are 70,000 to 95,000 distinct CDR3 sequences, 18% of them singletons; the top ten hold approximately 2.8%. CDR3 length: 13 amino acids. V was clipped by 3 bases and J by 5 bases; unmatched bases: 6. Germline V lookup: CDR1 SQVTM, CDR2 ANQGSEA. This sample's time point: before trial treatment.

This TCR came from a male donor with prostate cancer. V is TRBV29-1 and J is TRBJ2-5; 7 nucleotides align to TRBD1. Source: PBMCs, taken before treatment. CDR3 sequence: CSVDQGVWETQYF. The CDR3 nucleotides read TGCAGCGTTGATCAGGGGGTTTGGGAGACCCAGTACTTC.